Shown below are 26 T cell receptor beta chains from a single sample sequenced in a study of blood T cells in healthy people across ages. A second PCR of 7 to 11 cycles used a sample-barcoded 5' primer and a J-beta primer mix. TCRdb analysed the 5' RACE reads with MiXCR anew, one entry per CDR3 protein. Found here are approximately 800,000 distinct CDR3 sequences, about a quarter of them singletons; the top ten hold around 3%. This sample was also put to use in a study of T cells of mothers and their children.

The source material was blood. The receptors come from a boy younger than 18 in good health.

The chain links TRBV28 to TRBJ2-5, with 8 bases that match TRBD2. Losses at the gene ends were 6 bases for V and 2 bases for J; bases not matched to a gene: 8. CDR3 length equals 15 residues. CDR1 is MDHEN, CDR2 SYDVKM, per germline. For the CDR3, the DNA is TGTGCCAGCAGATCCGAGCGGGGGCCTCAAGAGACCCAGTACTTC. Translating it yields CASRSERGPQETQYF. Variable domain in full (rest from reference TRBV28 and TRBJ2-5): DVKVTQSSRYLVKRTGEKVFLECVQDMDHENMFWYRQDPGLGLRLIYFSYDVKMKEKGDIPEGYSVSREKKERFSLILESASTNQTSMYLCASRSERGPQETQYFGPGTRLLVL.

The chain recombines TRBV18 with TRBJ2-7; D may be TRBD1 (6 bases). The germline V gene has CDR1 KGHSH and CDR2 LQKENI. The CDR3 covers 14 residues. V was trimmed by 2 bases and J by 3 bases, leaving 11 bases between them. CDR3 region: CASSPVQTGYEQYF. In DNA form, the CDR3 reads TGTGCCAGCTCACCAGTTCAGACAGGCTACGAGCAGTACTTC.

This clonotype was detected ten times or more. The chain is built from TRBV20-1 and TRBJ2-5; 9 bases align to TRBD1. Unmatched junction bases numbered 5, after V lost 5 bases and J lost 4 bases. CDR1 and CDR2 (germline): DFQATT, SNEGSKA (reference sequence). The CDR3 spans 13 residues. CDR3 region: CSAGTGQRETQYF. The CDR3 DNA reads TGCAGTGCTGGGACAGGGCAGCGAGAGACCCAGTACTTC.

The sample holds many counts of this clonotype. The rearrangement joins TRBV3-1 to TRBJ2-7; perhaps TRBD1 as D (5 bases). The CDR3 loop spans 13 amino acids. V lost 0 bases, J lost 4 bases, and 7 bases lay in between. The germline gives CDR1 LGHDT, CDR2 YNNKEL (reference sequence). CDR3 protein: CASSQEGVYEQYF. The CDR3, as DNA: TGTGCCAGCAGCCAAGAAGGGGTATACGAGCAGTACTTC.

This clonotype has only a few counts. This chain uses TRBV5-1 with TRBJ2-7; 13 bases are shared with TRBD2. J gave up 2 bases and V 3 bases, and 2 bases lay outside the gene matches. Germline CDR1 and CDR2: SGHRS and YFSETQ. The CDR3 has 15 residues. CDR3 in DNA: TGCGCCAGCAGCTGGGGGACTAGCGGGACCTACGAGCAGTACTTC. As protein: CASSWGTSGTYEQYF.

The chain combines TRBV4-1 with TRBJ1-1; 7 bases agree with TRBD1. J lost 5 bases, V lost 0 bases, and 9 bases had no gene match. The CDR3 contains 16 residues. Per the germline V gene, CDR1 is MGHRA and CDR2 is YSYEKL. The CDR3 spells CASSQDPFDRVTEAFF. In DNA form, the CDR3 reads TGCGCCAGCAGCCAAGACCCTTTTGACAGGGTTACTGAAGCTTTCTTT.

Here the CDR3 DNA reads TGTGCCAGCAGTTCCGACAGGAGGGAGAATTCACCCCTCCACTTT. It codes for CASSSDRRENSPLHF. The chain is built from TRBV28 and TRBJ1-6; a weak D match, TRBD1 (6 bases). V was shortened by 4 bases and J by 7 bases, with 14 bases between the two germline ends. The CDR3 sequence is 15 residues long. Germline V gives CDR1 MDHEN, CDR2 SYDVKM.

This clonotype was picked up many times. CDR3 sequence: CASSDPGQGSLETQYF. In DNA form, the CDR3 reads TGTGCCAGCAGTGATCCGGGACAGGGCTCGCTAGAGACCCAGTACTTC. This chain connects TRBV6-1 to TRBJ2-5; 9 nucleotides match TRBD1. The CDR3 loop spans 16 amino acids. Germline V CDR1 and CDR2: MNHNS, SASEGT. V trimming: 3 bases; J trimming: 4 bases; junction bases outside the gene matches: 9.

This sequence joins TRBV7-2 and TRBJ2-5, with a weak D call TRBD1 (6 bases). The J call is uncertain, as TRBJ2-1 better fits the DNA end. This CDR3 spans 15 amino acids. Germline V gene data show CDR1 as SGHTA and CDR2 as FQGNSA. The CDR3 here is CASSSRQAGWFEQFF. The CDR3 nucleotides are TGTGCCAGCAGCTCTCGACAGGCTGGTTGGTTTGAGCAGTTCTTC.

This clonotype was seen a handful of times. The DNA for the CDR3 is TGCGCCAGCAGACTCGACAGGGGGTACAATGAGCAGTTCTTC. Translated: CASRLDRGYNEQFF. V usage is TRBV5-1 and J usage is TRBJ2-5, with TRBD1 matching 9 bases. The J call is in doubt because the DNA end fits TRBJ2-1 better. This CDR3 is 14 amino acids long. Germline V gives CDR1 SGHRS, CDR2 YFSETQ.

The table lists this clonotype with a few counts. The CDR3 loop is CASRGGRHEKLFF. CDR3 sequence (DNA): TGTGCCAGCAGGGGAGGGCGTCATGAAAAACTGTTTTTT. The chain carries TRBV12-3 or TRBV12-4 and TRBJ1-4, with D unclear. The CDR3 is made up of 13 amino acids. V lost 6 bases, J lost 6 bases, and 11 bases lay in between.

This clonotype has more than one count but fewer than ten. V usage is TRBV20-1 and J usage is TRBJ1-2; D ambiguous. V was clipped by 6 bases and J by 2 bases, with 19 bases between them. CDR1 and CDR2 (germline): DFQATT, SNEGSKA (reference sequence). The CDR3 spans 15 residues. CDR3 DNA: TGCAGTGCCCATCCCGCCGGCTTTGTCAACTATGGCTACACCTTC. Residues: CSAHPAGFVNYGYTF.

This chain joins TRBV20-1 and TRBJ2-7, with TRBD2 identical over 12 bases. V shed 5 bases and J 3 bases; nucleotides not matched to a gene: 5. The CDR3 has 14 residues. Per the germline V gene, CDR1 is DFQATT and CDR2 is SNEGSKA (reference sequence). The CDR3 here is CSAPLLAGGYEQYF. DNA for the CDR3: TGCAGTGCTCCCCTACTAGCGGGGGGCTACGAGCAGTACTTC.

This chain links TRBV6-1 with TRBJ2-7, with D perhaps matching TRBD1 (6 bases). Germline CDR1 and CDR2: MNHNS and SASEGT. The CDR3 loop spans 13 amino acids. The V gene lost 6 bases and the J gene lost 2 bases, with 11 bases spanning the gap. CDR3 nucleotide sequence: TGTGCCAGCAGCTACAGGGAACCCTACGAGCAGTACTTC. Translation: CASSYREPYEQYF.

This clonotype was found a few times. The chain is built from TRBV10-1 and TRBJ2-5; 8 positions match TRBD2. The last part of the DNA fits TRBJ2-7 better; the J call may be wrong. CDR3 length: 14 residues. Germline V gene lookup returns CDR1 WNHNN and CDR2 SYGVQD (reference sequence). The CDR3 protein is CASSEERGPREQYF. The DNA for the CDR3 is TGCGCCAGCAGTGAAGAGCGGGGGCCTCGCGAGCAGTACTTC.

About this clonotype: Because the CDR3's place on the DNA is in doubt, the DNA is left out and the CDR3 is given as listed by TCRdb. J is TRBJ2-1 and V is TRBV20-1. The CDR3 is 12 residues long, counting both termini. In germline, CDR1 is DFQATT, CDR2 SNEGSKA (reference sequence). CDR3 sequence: CSASTSGNEQFF.

CDR3 DNA sequence: TGCGCCAGCCGCCAACTGACGGGGGCAACCGGGGAGCTGTTTTTT. Translation gives CASRQLTGATGELFF. This chain connects TRBV5-1 to TRBJ2-2; D tentatively reads TRBD1 or TRBD2 (6 bases each). The germline CDR1 and CDR2 sequences are SGHRS and YFSETQ. This CDR3 is 15 amino acids long. Trimming removed 7 bases at V and 5 bases at J, with 18 bases between.

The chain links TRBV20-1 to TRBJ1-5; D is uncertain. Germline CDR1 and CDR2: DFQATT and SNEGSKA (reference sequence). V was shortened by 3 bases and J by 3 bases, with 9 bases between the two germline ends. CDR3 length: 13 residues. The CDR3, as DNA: TGCAGTGCTAGGACACTCCACAATCAGCCCCAGCATTTT. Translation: CSARTLHNQPQHF.

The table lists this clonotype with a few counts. DNA for the CDR3: TGTGCCAGCAGTGAATTCAAGGGAGGAGAGACCCAGTACTTC. Translated, it gives CASSEFKGGETQYF. This chain uses TRBV25-1 with TRBJ2-5; perhaps TRBD2 as D (6 bases). Germline loops: CDR1 MGHDK, CDR2 SYGVNS. This CDR3 contains 14 residues. Trimming took 1 base from V and 4 from J, leaving 10 bases between them.

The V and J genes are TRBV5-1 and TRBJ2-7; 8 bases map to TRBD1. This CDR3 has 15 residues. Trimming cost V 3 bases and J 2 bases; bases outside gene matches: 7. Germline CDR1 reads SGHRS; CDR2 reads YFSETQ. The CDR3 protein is CASSSRTGWTYEQYF. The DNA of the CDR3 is TGCGCCAGCAGCTCCCGGACAGGGTGGACCTACGAGCAGTACTTC.

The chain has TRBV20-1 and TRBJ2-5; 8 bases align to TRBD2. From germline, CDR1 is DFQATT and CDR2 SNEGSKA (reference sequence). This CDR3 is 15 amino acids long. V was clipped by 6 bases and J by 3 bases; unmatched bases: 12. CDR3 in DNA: TGCAGTGCCGCGGAACTACTAGCGGTAGAAGAGACCCAGTACTTC. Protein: CSAAELLAVEETQYF.

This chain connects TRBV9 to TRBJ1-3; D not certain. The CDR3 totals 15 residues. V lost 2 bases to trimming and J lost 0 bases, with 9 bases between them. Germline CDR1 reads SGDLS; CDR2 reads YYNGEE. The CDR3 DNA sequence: TGTGCCAGCAGCGTGACATTTTCCTCTGGAAACACCATATATTTT. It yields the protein CASSVTFSSGNTIYF.

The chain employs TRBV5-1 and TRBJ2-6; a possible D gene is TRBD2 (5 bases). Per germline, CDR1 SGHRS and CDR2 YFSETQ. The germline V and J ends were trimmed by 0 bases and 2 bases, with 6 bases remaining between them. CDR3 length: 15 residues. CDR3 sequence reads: CASSLGSAGANVLTF. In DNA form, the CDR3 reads TGCGCCAGCAGCTTGGGTAGCGCTGGGGCCAACGTCCTGACTTTC.

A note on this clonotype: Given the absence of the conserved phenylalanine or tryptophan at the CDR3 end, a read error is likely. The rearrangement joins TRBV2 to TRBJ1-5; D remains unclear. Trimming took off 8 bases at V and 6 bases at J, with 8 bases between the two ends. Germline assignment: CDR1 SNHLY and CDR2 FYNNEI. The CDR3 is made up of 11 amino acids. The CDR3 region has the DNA TGTGCCAGCGGAAAAGGTCAGCCCCAGCATTCT. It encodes CASGKGQPQHS.

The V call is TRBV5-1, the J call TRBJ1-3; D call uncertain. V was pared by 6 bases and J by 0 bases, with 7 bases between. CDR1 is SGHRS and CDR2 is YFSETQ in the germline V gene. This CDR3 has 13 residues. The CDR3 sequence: CASKPSSGNTIYF. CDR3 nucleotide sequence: TGCGCCAGCAAGCCGAGCTCTGGAAACACCATATATTTT. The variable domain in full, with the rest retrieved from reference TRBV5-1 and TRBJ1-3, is KAGVTQTPRYLIKTRGQQVTLSCSPISGHRSVSWYQQTPGQGLQFLFEYFSETQRNKGNFPGRFSGRQFSNSRSEMNVSTLELGDSALYLCASKPSSGNTIYFGEGSWLTVV.

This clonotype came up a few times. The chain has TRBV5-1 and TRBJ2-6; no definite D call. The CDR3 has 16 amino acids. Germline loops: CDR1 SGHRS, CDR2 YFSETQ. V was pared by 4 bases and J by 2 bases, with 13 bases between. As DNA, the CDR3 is TGCGCCAGCAGCAGCGATTGGGCGGCTGGGGCCAACGTCCTGACTTTC. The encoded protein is CASSSDWAAGANVLTF.